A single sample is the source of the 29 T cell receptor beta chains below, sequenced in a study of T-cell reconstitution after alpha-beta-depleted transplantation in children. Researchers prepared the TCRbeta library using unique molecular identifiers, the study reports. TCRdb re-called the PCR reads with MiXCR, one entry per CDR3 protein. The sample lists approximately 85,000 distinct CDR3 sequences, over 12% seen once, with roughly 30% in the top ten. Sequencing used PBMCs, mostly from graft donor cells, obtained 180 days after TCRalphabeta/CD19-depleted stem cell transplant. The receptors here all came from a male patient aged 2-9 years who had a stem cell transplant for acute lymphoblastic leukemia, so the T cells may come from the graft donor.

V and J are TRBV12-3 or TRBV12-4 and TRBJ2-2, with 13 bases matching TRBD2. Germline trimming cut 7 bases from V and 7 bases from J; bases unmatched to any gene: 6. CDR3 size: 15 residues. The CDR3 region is CASTITSGRVGELFF. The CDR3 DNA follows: TGTGCCAGCACCATTACTAGCGGGAGGGTCGGGGAGCTGTTTTTT.

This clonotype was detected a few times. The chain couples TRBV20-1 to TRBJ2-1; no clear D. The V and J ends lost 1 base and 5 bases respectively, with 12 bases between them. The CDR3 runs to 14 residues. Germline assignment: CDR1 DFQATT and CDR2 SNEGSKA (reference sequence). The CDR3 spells CSARVWSKHNEQFF. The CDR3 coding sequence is TGCAGTGCTAGAGTCTGGAGTAAGCACAATGAGCAGTTCTTC.

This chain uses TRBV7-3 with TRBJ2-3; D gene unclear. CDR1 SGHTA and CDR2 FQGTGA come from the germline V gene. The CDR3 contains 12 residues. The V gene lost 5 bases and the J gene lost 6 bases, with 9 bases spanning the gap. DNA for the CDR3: TGTGCCAGCAGCCTGACGCCGGATACGCAGTATTTT. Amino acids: CASSLTPDTQYF.

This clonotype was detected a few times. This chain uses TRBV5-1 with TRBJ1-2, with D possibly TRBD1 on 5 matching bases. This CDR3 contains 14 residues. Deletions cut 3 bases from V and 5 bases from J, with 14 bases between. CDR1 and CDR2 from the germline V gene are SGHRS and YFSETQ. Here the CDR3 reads CASSSRATSYGYTF. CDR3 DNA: TGCGCCAGCAGCTCCAGGGCAACCTCGTATGGCTACACCTTC.

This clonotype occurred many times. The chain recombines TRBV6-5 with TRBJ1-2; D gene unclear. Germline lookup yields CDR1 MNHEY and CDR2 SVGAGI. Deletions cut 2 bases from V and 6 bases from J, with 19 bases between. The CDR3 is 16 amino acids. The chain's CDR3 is CASSYPPWRYRDGYTF. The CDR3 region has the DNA TGTGCCAGCAGTTACCCCCCGTGGAGGTATAGAGATGGCTACACCTTC.

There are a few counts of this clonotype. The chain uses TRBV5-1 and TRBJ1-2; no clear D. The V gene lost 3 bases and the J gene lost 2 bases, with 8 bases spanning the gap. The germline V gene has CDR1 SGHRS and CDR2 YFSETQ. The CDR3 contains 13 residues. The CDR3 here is CASSSVGNYGYTF. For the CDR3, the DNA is TGCGCCAGCAGCTCCGTCGGCAACTATGGCTACACCTTC. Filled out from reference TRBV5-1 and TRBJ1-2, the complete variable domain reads KAGVTQTPRYLIKTRGQQVTLSCSPISGHRSVSWYQQTPGQGLQFLFEYFSETQRNKGNFPGRFSGRQFSNSRSEMNVSTLELGDSALYLCASSSVGNYGYTFGSGTRLTVV.

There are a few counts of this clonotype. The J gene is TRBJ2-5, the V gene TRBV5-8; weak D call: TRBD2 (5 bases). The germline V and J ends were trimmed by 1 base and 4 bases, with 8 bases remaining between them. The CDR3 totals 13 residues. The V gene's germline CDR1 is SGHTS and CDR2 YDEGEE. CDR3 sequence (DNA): TGTGCCAGCAGCTTGCCGGGGATAGAGACCCAGTACTTC. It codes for CASSLPGIETQYF. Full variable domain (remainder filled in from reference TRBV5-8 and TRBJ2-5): EAGVTQSPTHLIKTRGQQATLRCSPISGHTSVYWYQQALGLGLQFLLWYDEGEERNRGNFPPRFSGRQFPNYSSELNVNALELEDSALYLCASSLPGIETQYFGPGTRLLVL.

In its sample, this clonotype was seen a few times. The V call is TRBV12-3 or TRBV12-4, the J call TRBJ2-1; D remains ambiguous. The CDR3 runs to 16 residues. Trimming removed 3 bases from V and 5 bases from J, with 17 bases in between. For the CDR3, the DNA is TGTGCCAGCAGTTTGTTCAAGGGAAACCTTGACAATGAGCAGTTCTTC. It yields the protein CASSLFKGNLDNEQFF.

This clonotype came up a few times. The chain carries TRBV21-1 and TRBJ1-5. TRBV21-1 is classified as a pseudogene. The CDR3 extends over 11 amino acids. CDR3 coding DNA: TGTGCCAGCAGAGGTGACCAGCCCCAGCATTTT. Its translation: CASRGDQPQHF.

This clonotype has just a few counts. The CDR3 loop reads CASSSGLAGFTDTQYF. CDR3 coding DNA: TGCGCCAGCAGCTCTGGACTAGCGGGGTTCACAGATACGCAGTATTTT. This chain uses TRBV5-1 with TRBJ2-3; TRBD2 matches at 12 bases. This CDR3 is built from 16 residues. V was pared by 3 bases and J by 2 bases, with 4 bases of the junction left unmatched. Germline CDR1 reads SGHRS; CDR2 reads YFSETQ.

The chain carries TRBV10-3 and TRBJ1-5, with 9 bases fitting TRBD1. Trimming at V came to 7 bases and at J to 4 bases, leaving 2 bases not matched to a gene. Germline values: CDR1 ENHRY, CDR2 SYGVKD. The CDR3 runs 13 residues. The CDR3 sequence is CAINDRGNQPQHF. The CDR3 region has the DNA TGTGCCATCAATGACAGGGGGAATCAGCCCCAGCATTTT.

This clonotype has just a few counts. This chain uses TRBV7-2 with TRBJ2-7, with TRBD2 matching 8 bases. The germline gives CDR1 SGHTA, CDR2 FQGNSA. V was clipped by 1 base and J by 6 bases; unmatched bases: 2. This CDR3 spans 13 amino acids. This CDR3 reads CASSLGLATEQYF. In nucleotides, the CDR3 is TGTGCCAGCAGCTTAGGACTAGCGACCGAGCAGTACTTC.

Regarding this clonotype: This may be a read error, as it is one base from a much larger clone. Here the CDR3 reads CASSAGERRVPDTQYF. The CDR3 nucleotides read TGTGCCAGCAGTGCGGGGGAGCGCAGGGTTCCAGATACGCAGTATTTT. This chain uses TRBV2 with TRBJ2-3, with a tentative D call TRBD2 (6 bases). V lost 4 bases to trimming and J lost 4 bases, with 18 bases between them. Germline V gene lookup returns CDR1 SNHLY and CDR2 FYNNEI. CDR3 size: 16 residues.

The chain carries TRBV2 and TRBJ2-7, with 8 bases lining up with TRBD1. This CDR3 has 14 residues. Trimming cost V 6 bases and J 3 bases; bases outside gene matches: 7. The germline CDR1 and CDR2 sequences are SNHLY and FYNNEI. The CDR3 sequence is CASSLDRGLYEQYF. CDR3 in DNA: TGTGCCAGCAGCCTTGACAGGGGTCTCTACGAGCAGTACTTC.

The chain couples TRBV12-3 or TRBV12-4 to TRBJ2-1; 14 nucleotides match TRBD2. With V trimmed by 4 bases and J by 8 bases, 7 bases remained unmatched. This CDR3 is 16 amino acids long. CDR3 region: CASSSGLAGVKDEQFF. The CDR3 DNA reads TGTGCCAGCAGTTCGGGACTAGCGGGAGTGAAGGATGAGCAGTTCTTC.

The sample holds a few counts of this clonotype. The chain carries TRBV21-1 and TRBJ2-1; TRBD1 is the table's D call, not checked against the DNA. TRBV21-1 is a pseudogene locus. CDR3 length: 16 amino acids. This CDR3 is CASSTPRPRGPNEQFF. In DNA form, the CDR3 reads TGTGCCAGCAGCACCCCCCGTCCGAGGGGCCCCAATGAGCAGTTCTTC.

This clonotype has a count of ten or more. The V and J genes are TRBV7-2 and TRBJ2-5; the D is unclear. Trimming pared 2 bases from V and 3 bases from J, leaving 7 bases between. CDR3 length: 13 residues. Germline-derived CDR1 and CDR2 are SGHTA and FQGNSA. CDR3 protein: CASSLTVKETQYF. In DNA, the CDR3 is TGTGCCAGCAGCTTAACGGTGAAAGAGACCCAGTACTTC.

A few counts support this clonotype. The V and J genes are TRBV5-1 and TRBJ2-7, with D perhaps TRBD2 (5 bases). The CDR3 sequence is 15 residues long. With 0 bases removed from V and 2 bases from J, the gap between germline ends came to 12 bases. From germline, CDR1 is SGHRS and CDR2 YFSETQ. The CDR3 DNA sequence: TGCGCCAGCAGCTTGGCGGGGAAGAGAACCTACGAGCAGTACTTC. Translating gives CASSLAGKRTYEQYF.

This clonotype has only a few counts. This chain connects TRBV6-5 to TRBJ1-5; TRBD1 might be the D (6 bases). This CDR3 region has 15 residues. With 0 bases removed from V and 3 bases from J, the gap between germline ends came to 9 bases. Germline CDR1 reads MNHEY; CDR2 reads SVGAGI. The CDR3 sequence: CASSYSTGYNQPQHF. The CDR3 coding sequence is TGTGCCAGCAGTTACTCGACAGGCTACAATCAGCCCCAGCATTTT.

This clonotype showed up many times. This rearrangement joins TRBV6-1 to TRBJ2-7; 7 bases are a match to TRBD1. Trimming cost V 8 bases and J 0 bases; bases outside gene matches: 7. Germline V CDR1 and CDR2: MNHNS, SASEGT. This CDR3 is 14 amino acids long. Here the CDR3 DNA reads TGTGCCAGCTCCTACAGGGGTAGCTCCTACGAGCAGTACTTC. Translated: CASSYRGSSYEQYF.

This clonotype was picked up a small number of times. This CDR3 is CASSLVRKSYNSPLHF. In DNA form, the CDR3 reads TGTGCCAGCAGCTTGGTGCGGAAATCCTATAATTCACCCCTCCACTTT. J is TRBJ1-6 and V is TRBV5-5; no reliable D call. The germline gives CDR1 SGHKS, CDR2 YYEKEE (reference sequence). V lost 0 bases to trimming and J lost 1 base, with 8 bases between them. The CDR3 has 16 residues.

The CDR3 DNA follows: TGTGCCAGCAGCTTGGGACCTGGGGGCTATGGCTACACCTTC. Translation: CASSLGPGGYGYTF. The gene calls are TRBV7-9 and TRBJ1-2, with D maybe TRBD1 (5 bases). Trimming shortened V by 3 bases and J by 4 bases, and 12 bases separated the two germline ends. CDR3 length equals 14 residues. The germline CDR1 and CDR2 sequences are SEHNR and FQNEAQ (reference sequence).

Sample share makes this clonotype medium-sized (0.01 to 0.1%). CDR3 DNA: TGCGCCAGCAGCTCCGAGGAGAGCTCCTACGAGCAGTACTTC. This sequence encodes CASSSEESSYEQYF. The chain is built from TRBV5-1 and TRBJ2-7; D gene unclear. From germline, CDR1 is SGHRS and CDR2 YFSETQ. The CDR3 sequence is 14 residues long. Trimming removed 3 bases from V and 0 bases from J, with 10 bases in between.

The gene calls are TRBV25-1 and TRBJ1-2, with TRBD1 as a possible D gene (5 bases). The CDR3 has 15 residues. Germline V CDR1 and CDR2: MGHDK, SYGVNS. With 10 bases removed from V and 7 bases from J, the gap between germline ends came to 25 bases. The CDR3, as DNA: TGTGCCACCAGCAGGAAACAGGAGAGTCGGTTTGGCTACACCTTC. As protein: CATSRKQESRFGYTF.

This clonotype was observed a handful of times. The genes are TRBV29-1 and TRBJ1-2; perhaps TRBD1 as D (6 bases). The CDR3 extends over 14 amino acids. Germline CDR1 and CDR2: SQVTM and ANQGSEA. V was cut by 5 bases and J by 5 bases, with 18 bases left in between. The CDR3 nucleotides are TGCAGCGTTAATGGGGAGAAAACAGGGTATGGCTACACCTTC. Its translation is CSVNGEKTGYGYTF.

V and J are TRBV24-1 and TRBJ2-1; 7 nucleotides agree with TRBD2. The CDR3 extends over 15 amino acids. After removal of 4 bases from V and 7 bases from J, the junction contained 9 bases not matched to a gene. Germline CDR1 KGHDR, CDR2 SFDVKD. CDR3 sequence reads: CATSDRSSGKNEQFF. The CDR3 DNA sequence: TGTGCCACCAGTGACAGGTCTAGCGGCAAGAATGAGCAGTTCTTC.

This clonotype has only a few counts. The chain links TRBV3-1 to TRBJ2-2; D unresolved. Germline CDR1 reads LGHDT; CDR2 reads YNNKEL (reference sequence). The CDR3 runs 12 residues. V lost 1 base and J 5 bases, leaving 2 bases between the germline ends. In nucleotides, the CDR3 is TGTGCCAGCAGCCAAGTAACCGGGGAGCTGTTTTTT. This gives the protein CASSQVTGELFF.

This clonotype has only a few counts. CDR3 sequence (DNA): TGTGCCAGCAGTGAAAATCGTAGACAGAGCTATGGCTACACCTTC. This encodes CASSENRRQSYGYTF. The J gene is TRBJ1-2, the V gene TRBV6-1, with D possibly being TRBD1 (5 bases). The V gene lost 2 bases and the J gene lost 4 bases, with 14 bases spanning the gap. Germline V gene sequence: CDR1 MNHNS, CDR2 SASEGT. The CDR3 sequence is 15 residues long.

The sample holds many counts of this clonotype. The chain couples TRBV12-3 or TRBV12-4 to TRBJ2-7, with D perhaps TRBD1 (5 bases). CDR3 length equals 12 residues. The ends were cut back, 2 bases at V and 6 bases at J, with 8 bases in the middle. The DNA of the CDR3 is TGTGCCAGCAGTTTAAAGGGGATCGAGCAGTACTTC. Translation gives CASSLKGIEQYF.